This T cell receptor beta chain was sequenced for a study of T cell repertoires in cytomegalovirus infection. To note about this clonotype: What it recognizes is unknown.

TCRdb redid the calling of the reads with MiXCR, one entry per CDR3 protein. The profile covers around 900,000 distinct CDR3 sequences, with about a third appearing a single time and about an eighth taken by the ten largest. With 0 bases clipped from V and 3 bases from J, the junction kept 2 bases outside the gene matches. Germline lookup yields CDR1 MNHEY and CDR2 SVGAGI. This CDR3 comprises 15 residues. Here the sequenced sample was cultured CD8+ T cells from PBMCs, taken from culture after CMV antigen stimulation. The chain couples TRBV6-5 to TRBJ1-2; 9 bases line up with TRBD1. This TCR was recovered from a human donor in good health (CMV status not recorded). Some clones in this sample may be carry-over from other donors' samples. As DNA, the CDR3 is TGTGCCAGCAGTTACTCGGGACAGGGAGACTATGGCTACACCTTC. Translating gives CASSYSGQGDYGYTF.